The entry that follows covers one T cell receptor (beta chain) sequence. The sample belongs to a study of blood T cell repertoires in COVID-19. Turning to the study itself: Samples came from the United States, Italy and Spain, spanning acute and convalescent COVID-19. T cells, B-cell-depleted T cells, or PBMCs supplied cDNA or gDNA.

This table comes from immunoSEQ multiplex PCR, and its TCRdb copy is limited to in-frame clones, with some not included. This table has under 80,000 clones, roughly 82% appearing once. Germline V gene lookup returns CDR1 SNHLY and CDR2 FYNNEI. The CDR3 sequence is 16 residues long. V was shortened by 4 bases and J by 0 bases, with 13 bases between the two germline ends. The rearrangement joins TRBV2 to TRBJ1-3, with a tentative D call TRBD1 (5 bases). The receptor comes from a man over 45 with acute or convalescent COVID-19. Sequencing was performed on peripheral blood. The CDR3 region is CASSAQVISSGNTIYF. CDR3 DNA: TGTGCCAGCAGTGCACAGGTCATAAGCTCTGGAAACACCATATATTTT.